This T cell receptor (beta chain) came from a study of cytomegalovirus exposure and HLA in healthy donors. Study-wide results and caveats: Some highly shared sequence variants likely arose as a pipeline artifact.

CDR1 GTSNPN and CDR2 SVGIG come from the germline V gene (reference sequence). Deletions cut 1 base from V and 4 bases from J, with 7 bases between. This CDR3 has 13 amino acids. Of note for this clone: Its antigen is still unknown.

With 60 Vbeta and 13 Jbeta primers, the PCR was carried out. The protocol was immunoSEQ multiplex PCR, while the TCRdb copy is restricted to in-frame clones and leaves out a portion. The top ten clones hold more than 7% of a sample with about 82,000 clones, about two thirds of them seen once. This chain uses TRBV30 with TRBJ1-4, with unresolved D. Sequencing was done on a sample of PBMCs. This sequence originates from a man in his sixties in good health and CMV-seronegative. The CDR3 DNA is TGTGCCTGGAGTGCGGGGAGTAATGAAAAACTGTTTTTT. Protein product: CAWSAGSNEKLFF. Supplemented by reference TRBV30 and TRBJ1-4, the full variable domain reads SQTIHQWPATLVQPVGSPLSLECTVEGTSNPNLYWYRQAAGRGLQLLFYSVGIGQISSEVPQNLSASRPQDRQFILSSKKLLLSDSGFYLCAWSAGSNEKLFFGSGTQLSVL.